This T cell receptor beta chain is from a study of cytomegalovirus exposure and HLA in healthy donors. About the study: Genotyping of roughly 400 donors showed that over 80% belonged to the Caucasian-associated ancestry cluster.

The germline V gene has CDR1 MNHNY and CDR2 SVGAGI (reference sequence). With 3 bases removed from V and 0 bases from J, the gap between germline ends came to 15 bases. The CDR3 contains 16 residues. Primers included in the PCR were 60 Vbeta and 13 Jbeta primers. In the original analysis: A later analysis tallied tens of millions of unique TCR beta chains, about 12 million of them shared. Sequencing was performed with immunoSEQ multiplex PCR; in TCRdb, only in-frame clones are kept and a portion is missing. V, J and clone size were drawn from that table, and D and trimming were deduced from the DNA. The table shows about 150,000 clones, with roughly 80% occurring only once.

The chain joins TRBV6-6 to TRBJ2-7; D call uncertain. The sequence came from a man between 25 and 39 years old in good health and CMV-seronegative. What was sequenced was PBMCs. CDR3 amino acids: CASSYSSARSSYEQYF. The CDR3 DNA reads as TGTGCCAGCAGTTATTCTTCAGCGCGGAGCTCCTACGAGCAGTACTTC.